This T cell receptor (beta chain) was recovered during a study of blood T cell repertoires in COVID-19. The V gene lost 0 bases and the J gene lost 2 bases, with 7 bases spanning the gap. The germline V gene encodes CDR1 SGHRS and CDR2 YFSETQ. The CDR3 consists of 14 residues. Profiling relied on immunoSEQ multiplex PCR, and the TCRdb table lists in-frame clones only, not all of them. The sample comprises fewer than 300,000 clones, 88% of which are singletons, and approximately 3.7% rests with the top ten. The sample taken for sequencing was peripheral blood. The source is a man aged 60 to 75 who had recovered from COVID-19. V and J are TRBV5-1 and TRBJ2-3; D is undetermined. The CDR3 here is CASSLARTTDTQYF. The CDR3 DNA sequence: TGCGCCAGCAGCTTGGCCAGAACCACAGATACGCAGTATTTT.